The rows below give T cell receptor beta chains drawn from one sample of a study of CD8+ T cells in alopecia areata. Measured with immunoSEQ multiplex PCR; TCRdb has only the in-frame clones, and not every one. The sample has around 200,000 clones, around 66% seen once. The specimen comprised CD4+ T cells sorted from blood, sampled at week 4, from a patient treated with tofacitinib. These receptors all stem from a human donor with alopecia areata. Each CDR3 is given without its conserved first and last residue.

CDR3	J	V
ASSLVGRNQPQH	TRBJ1-5	TRBV5-6
ASSRDRSGLQETQY	TRBJ2-5	TRBV4-1
ASSLDSGNYYGYT	TRBJ1-2	TRBV7-2
ASSRSRGGDGNSPLH	TRBJ1-6	TRBV7-9
AWSVSRGTQY	TRBJ2-5	TRBV30
ASSLAGIQETQY	TRBJ2-5	TRBV5-1
ASSPQGTSYNEQF	TRBJ2-1	TRBV18
ASSQGQGTPYEQY	TRBJ2-7	TRBV4-2
ASSLDHYEQY	TRBJ2-7	TRBV5-1
ASSRGEADTQY	TRBJ2-3	TRBV7-3
ASSRFGAGRVAGELF	TRBJ2-2	TRBV11-2
SVEETGRFFSYNEQF	TRBJ2-1	TRBV29-1
SARRGGEAMQY	TRBJ2-7	TRBV29-1
ASSPNPGPGKAYEQY	TRBJ2-7	TRBV4-1
ASSQDGFSYNEQF	TRBJ2-1	TRBV4-3
ASSIAEGRMNTEAF	TRBJ1-1	TRBV19
AWRTGGQGAGEQY	TRBJ2-7	TRBV30
ASSPLGTEAF	TRBJ1-1	TRBV18
ASSIFGRPDGYT	TRBJ1-2	TRBV19
ALAPFGRGEQY	TRBJ2-7	TRBV10-3
ASSVRNEKLF	TRBJ1-4	TRBV2
AWRTGGIDTGELF	TRBJ2-2	TRBV30
ASSYSQVQETQY	TRBJ2-5	TRBV6-5
ASSVREQSEAF	TRBJ1-1	TRBV9
ASSLTGQGGPTNEKLF	TRBJ1-4	TRBV5-1
ASSQAGATNEKLF	TRBJ1-4	TRBV14
SVGGAGGVSSGELF	TRBJ2-2	TRBV29-1
SVRGRLVETQY	TRBJ2-5	TRBV29-1
AIRPEKGRETQY	TRBJ2-5	TRBV10-3
ASSQEQVTYEQY	TRBJ2-7	TRBV4-2
ASSLDGAVSNQPQH	TRBJ1-5	TRBV5-4
SVYPQGGDQPQH	TRBJ1-5	TRBV29-1
AWSPNYEQF	TRBJ2-1	TRBV30
ASSFRRADLGAF	TRBJ1-1	TRBV5-6
ASSQVLSNLKYNSPLH	TRBJ1-6	TRBV4-3
SVTGTFYEQY	TRBJ2-7	TRBV29-1
ASSHQPGNYGYT	TRBJ1-2	TRBV9
ASSQDQKVYNEQF	TRBJ2-1	TRBV4-2
SVDPTGPYDYGYT	TRBJ1-2	TRBV29-1
ASSPGGGTEAF	TRBJ1-1	TRBV4-3
AALRATNTGELF	TRBJ2-2	TRBV18
SVLTGSGGTQY	TRBJ2-5	TRBV29-1
ASRASGANVLT	TRBJ2-6	TRBV6-5
ASSPRQLNTGELF	TRBJ2-2	TRBV4-2
ASRQTSSTEAF	TRBJ1-1	TRBV2
ASSTGSPNSPLH	TRBJ1-6	TRBV6-5